This TCR beta chain was sequenced in a study of cytomegalovirus exposure and HLA in healthy donors. The study ran its PCR with 60 Vbeta and 13 Jbeta primers. The protocol was immunoSEQ multiplex PCR, while the TCRdb copy is restricted to in-frame clones and leaves out a portion. The sample carries over 150,000 clones, 60% to 80% recorded once. Material: PBMCs. The TCR comes from a woman between 35 and 50 years old in good health and CMV-seropositive.

The CDR3 DNA reads TGTGCCAGCAGTTACGAAGGCGGGGGGCCAGATACGCAGTATTTT. This sequence encodes CASSYEGGGPDTQYF. This rearrangement joins TRBV6-5 to TRBJ2-3; the match to TRBD2 covers 8 bases. V gave up 2 bases and J gave up 4 bases; unmatched junction bases: 5. CDR1 is MNHEY and CDR2 is SVGAGI in the germline V gene. The CDR3 has 15 amino acids.